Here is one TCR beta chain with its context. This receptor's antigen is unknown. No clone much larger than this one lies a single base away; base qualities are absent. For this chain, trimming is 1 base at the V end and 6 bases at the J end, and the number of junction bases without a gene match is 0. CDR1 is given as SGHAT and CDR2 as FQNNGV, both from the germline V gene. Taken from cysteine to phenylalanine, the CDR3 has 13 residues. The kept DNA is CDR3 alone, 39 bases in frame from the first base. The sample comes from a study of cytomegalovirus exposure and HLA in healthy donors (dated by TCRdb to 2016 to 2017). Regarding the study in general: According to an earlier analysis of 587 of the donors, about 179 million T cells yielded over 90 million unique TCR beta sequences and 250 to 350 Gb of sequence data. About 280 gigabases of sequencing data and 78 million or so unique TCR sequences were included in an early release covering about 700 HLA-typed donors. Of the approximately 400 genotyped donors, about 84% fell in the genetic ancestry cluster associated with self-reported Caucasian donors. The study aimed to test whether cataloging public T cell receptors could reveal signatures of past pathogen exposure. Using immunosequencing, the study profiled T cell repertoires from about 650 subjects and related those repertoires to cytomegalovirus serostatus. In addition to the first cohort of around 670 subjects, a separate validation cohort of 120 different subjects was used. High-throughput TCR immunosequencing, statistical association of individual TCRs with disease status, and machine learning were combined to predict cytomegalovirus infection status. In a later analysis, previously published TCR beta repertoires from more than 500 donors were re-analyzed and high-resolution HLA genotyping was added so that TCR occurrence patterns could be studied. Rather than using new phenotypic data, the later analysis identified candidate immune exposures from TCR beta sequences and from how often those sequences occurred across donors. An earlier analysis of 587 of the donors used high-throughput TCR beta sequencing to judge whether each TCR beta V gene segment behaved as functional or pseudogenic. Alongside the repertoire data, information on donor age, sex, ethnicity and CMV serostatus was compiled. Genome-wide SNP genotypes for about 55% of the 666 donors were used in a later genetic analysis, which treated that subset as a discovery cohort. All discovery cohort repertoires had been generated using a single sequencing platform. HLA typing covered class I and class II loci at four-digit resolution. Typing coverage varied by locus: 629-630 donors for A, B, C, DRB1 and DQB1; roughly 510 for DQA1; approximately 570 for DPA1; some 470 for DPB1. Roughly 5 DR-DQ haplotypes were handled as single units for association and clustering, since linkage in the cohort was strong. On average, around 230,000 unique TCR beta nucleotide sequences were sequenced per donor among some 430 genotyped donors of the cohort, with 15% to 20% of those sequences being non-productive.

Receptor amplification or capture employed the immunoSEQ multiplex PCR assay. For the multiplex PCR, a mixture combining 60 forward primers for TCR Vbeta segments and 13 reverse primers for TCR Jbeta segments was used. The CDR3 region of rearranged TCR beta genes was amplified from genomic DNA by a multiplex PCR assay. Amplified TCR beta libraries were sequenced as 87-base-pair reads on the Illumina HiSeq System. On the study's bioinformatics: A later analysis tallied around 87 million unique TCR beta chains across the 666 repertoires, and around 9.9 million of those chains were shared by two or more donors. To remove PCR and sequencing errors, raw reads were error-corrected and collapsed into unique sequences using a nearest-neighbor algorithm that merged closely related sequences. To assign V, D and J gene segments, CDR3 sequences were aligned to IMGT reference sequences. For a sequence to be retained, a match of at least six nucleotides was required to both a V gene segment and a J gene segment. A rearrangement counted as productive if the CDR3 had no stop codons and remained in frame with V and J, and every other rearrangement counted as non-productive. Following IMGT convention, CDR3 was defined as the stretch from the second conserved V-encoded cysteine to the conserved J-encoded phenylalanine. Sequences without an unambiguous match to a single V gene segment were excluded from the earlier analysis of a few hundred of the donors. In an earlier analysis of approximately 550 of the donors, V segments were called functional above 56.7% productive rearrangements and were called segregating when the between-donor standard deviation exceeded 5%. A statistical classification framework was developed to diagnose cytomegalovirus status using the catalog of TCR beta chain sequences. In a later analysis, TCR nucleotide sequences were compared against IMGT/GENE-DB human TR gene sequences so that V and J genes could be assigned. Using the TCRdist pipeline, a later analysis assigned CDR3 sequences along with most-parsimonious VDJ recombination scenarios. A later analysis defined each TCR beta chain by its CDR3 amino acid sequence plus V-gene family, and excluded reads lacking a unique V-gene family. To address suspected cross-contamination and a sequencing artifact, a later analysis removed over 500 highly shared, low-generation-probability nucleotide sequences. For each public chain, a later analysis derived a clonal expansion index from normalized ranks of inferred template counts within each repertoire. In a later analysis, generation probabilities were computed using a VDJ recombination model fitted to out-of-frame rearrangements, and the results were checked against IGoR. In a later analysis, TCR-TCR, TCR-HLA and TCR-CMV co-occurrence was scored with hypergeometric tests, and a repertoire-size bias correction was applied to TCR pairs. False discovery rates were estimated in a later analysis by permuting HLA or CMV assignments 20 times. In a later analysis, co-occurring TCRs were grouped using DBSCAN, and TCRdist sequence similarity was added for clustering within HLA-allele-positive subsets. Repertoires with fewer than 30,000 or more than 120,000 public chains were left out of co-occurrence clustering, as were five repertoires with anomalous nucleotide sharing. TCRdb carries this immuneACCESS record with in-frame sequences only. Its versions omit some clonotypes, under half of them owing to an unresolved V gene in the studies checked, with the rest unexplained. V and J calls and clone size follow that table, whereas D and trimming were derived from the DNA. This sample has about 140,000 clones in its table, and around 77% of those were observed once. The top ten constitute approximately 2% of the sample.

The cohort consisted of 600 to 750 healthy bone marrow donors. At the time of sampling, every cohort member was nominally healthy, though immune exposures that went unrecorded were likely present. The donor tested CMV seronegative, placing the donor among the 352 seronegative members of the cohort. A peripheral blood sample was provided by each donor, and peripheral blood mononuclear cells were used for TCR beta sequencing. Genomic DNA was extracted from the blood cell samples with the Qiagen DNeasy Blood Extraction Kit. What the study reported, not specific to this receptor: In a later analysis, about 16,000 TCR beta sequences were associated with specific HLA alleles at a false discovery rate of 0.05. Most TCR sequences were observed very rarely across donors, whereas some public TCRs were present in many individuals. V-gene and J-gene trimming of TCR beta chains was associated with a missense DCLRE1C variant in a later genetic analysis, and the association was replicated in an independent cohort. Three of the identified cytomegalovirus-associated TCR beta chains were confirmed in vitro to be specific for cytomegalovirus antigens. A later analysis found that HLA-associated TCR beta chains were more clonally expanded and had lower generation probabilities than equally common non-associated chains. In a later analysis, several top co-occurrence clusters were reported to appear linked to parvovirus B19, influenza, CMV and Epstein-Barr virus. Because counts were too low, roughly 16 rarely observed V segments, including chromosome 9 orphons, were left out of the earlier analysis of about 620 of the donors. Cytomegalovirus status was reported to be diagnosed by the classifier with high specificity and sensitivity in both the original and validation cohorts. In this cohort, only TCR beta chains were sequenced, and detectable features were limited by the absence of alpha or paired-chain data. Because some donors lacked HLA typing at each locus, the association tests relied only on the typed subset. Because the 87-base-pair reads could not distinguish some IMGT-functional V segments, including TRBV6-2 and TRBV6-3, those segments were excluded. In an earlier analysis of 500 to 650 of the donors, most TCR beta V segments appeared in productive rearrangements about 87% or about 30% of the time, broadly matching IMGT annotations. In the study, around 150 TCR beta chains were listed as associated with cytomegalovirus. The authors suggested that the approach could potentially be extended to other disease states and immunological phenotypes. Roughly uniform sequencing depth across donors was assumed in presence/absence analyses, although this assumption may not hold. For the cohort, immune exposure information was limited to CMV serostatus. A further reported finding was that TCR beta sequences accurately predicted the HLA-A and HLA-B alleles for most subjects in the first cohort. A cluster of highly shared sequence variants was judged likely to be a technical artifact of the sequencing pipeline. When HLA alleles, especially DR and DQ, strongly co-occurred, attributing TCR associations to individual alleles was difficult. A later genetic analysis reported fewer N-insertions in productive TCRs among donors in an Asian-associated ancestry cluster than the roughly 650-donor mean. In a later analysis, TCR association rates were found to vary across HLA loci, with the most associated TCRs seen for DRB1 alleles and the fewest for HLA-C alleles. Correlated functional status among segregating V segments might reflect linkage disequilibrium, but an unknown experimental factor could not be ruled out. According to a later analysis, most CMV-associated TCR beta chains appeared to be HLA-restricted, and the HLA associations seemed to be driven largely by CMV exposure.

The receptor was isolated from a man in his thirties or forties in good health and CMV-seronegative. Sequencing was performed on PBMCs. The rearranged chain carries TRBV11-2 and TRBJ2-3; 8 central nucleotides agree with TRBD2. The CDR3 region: CASSLAGGDTQYF. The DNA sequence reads TGTGCCAGCAGCTTAGCGGGAGGGGATACGCAGTATTTT.